The present T cell receptor beta chain was sequenced within a study of regulatory T cells in long-lasting Graves disease. Study-wide results and caveats: Gene preferences differed: TRBV28, TRBJ1-2, TRBJ2-5 in persistent cases.

Time point of the sample: persistent/refractory GD, antithyroid drugs over 5 years with positive TRAb. RNA extracted from PBMCs served as the sequencing template. The TCR beta library used iRepertoire HTBI primers with Arm-PCR amplification of CDR3. MiXCR, run by TCRdb on the multiplex PCR reads, gives a single entry per CDR3 protein. The profile shows about 290,000 distinct CDR3 sequences, around a fifth of them singletons. About this clonotype: The antigen is unknown.

CDR3 length equals 15 residues. Germline V gene sequence: CDR1 SGHRS, CDR2 YFSETQ. The ends lost 2 bases at V and 3 bases at J; junction bases unmatched: 4. The source is a female donor with Graves disease. V and J are TRBV5-1 and TRBJ2-7, with TRBD1 matching over 11 bases. The sample consisted of peripheral blood mononuclear cells (PBMCs), taken when the disease was refractory, from a patient treated with antithyroid drugs. In DNA, the CDR3 is TGCGCCAGCAGCTTTGCCGGGACAGGGGGCTACGAGCAGTACTTC. This encodes CASSFAGTGGYEQYF.